Below, 22 T cell receptor beta chains from the same sample are listed, as sequenced in a study of CXCR3-negative and CXCR3-positive naive CD8 T cells. It was by 5' RACE with UMI labels that the TRB cDNA libraries were prepared. Each CDR3 protein gets one entry in TCRdb, which reprocessed the 5' RACE reads and gives no DNA. The sample is made up of 100,000 to 150,000 distinct CDR3 sequences, and the top ten hold nearly 0.5% of it. The sample was naive CXCR3- CD8+ T cells from blood. The subset here: CD45RO-CCR7+CD27+CD95- naive CD8+ T cells lacking CXCR3 (TNR3-). The receptors come from a human donor in good health. Some clones in this sample may be carry-over from other donors' samples.

The chain joins TRBV18 to TRBJ2-1; TCRdb selects TRBD2, and the lack of DNA leaves this call unchecked. This CDR3 comprises 15 residues. From germline, CDR1 is KGHSH and CDR2 LQKENI. CDR3: CASSPLADTYNEQFF.

The chain links TRBV11-3 to TRBJ1-1. The germline V gene has CDR1 SGHNT and CDR2 YENEEA. The CDR3 length is 14 residues. CDR3: CASSLWSLNTEAFF.

This chain links TRBV7-2 with TRBJ2-3; the D call from TCRdb, TRBD2, cannot be confirmed without DNA. The CDR3 length is 14 residues. The germline V gene has CDR1 SGHTA and CDR2 FQGNSA. CDR3 residues: CASSREVGLDTQYF.

The V and J genes are TRBV11-3 and TRBJ1-2; absent DNA, TCRdb's TRBD1 call cannot be checked. CDR1 and CDR2 (germline): SGHNT, YENEEA. This CDR3 has 13 amino acids. The CDR3 sequence is CASSPRTHYGYTF.

The chain combines TRBV4-1 with TRBJ2-7; without DNA, the TCRdb call of TRBD1 cannot be checked. This CDR3 contains 13 residues. Germline CDR1 MGHRA, CDR2 YSYEKL. This chain's CDR3 is CASSQGPGWEQYF.

This CDR3 reads CASSPTPGQGGTEAFF. This chain joins TRBV5-1 and TRBJ1-1; the D call from TCRdb, TRBD1, cannot be confirmed without DNA. Germline CDR1 is SGHRS and CDR2 is YFSETQ. The CDR3 runs 16 residues.

The chain joins TRBV28 to TRBJ2-1; TCRdb calls TRBD2, which cannot be checked without DNA. The germline V gene encodes CDR1 MDHEN and CDR2 SYDVKM. The CDR3 consists of 14 residues. The CDR3 is CASSSGGAHNEQFF.

The chain is built from TRBV12-3 or TRBV12-4 and TRBJ2-7; TCRdb outputs TRBD1, but without DNA this stays unchecked. CDR3 length: 13 amino acids. CDR3 sequence: CASSPGFSYEQYF.

The rearrangement joins TRBV12-3 or TRBV12-4 to TRBJ2-3. The CDR3 extends over 13 amino acids. The CDR3 loop is CASSFLAHDTQYF.

The rearrangement links TRBV21-1 to TRBJ2-5; without DNA, the TCRdb call of TRBD2 cannot be checked. TRBV21-1 is termed a pseudogene. The CDR3 length is 13 residues. CDR3 amino acids: CASLNGRDLLRYF.

The V and J genes are TRBV7-9 and TRBJ2-7; with no DNA, the TCRdb D assignment of TRBD2 cannot be verified. The CDR3 covers 15 residues. From germline, CDR1 is SEHNR and CDR2 FQNEAQ (reference sequence). CDR3 residues: CASSLMGGTRYEQYF.

V usage is TRBV12-3 or TRBV12-4 and J usage is TRBJ2-3; the TCRdb D gene call, TRBD2, has no DNA to confirm it. The CDR3 runs to 14 residues. The CDR3 loop is CASSSSQSADTQYF.

V gene TRBV29-1 combines with J gene TRBJ2-1; TCRdb proposes TRBD1, but this gene call is untestable without DNA. This CDR3 comprises 16 residues. CDR1 and CDR2 from the germline V gene are SQVTM and ANQGSEA. CDR3 protein: CSVPTTDRGLYNEQFF.

The J gene is TRBJ2-3, the V gene TRBV12-3 or TRBV12-4; the D call of TRBD1 rests on TCRdb alone, since no DNA is present to check it. This CDR3 comprises 16 residues. The CDR3 sequence: CASSFSGDSYTDTQYF.

The chain links TRBV11-3 to TRBJ2-1; TCRdb selects TRBD1, and the lack of DNA leaves this call unchecked. The germline V gene has CDR1 SGHNT and CDR2 YENEEA. There are 15 residues in the CDR3. CDR3 residues: CASSLVQRGYNEQFF.

The V gene is TRBV7-8, the J gene TRBJ2-1; TCRdb's D call of TRBD2 is untestable without DNA. The CDR3 has 18 amino acids. Per germline, CDR1 SGHVS and CDR2 FQNEAQ. The CDR3 sequence: CASSPNKLAVAGYNEQFF. Using reference TRBV7-8 and TRBJ2-1 for the parts outside the CDR3, the full variable domain is GAGVSQSPRYKVAKRGQDVALRCDPISGHVSLFWYQQALGQGPEFLTYFQNEAQLDKSGLPSDRFFAERPEGSVSTLKIQRTQQEDSAVYLCASSPNKLAVAGYNEQFFGPGTRLTVL.

The rearrangement links TRBV7-3 to TRBJ2-1; TCRdb's assignment of TRBD1 cannot be checked, as there is no DNA. The CDR3 length is 16 residues. CDR1 and CDR2 from the germline V gene are SGHTA and FQGTGA. The CDR3 region is CASSLTVRVAYNEQFF.

V and J are TRBV20-1 and TRBJ2-2; TCRdb selects TRBD2, and the lack of DNA leaves this call unchecked. The CDR3 consists of 15 residues. Germline assignment: CDR1 DFQATT and CDR2 SNEGSKA (reference sequence). This chain's CDR3 is CSASLAGGPGGELFF.

The chain couples TRBV4-1 to TRBJ1-2; TCRdb indicates TRBD1, and absent DNA this call remains unverified. The CDR3 totals 16 residues. The V gene's germline CDR1 is MGHRA and CDR2 YSYEKL. CDR3 sequence: CASSHASVRTTYGYTF.

V gene TRBV6-5 combines with J gene TRBJ2-5; TCRdb selects TRBD1, and the lack of DNA leaves this call unchecked. The germline V gene has CDR1 MNHEY and CDR2 SVGAGI. CDR3 length equals 14 residues. CDR3 residues: CASSSGTVKETQYF.

This chain links TRBV29-1 with TRBJ2-1; as DNA is missing, the TRBD2 call by TCRdb cannot be tested. CDR3 length equals 13 residues. Per the germline V gene, CDR1 is SQVTM and CDR2 is ANQGSEA. CDR3: CSVGLAGVNEQFF.

The chain carries TRBV12-3 or TRBV12-4 and TRBJ2-1; without DNA, the TCRdb call of TRBD2 cannot be checked. The CDR3 length is 15 residues. This CDR3 reads CASKESLSIHNEQFF.